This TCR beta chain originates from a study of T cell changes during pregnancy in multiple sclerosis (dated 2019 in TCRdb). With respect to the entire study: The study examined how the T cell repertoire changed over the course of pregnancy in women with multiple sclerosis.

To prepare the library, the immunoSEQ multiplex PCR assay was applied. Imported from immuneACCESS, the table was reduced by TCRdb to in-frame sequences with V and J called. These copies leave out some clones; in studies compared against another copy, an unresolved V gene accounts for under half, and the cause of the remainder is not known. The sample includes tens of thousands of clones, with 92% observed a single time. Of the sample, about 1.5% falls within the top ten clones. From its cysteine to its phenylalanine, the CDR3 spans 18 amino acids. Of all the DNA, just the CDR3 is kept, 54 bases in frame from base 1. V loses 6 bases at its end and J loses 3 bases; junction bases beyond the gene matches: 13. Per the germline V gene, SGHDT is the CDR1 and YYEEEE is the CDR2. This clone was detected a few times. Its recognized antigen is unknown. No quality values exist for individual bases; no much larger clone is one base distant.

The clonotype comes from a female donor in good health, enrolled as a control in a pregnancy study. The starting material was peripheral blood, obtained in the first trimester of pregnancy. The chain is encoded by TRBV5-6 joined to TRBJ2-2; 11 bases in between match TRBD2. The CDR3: CASTLGLADLTDTGELFF. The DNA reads TGTGCCAGCACCCTGGGACTAGCGGACCTGACGGACACCGGGGAGCTGTTTTTT.